These 3 T cell receptor beta chains share one sample of origin, sequenced in a study of T cell repertoires in MIS-A myocarditis (dated by TCRdb to the early 2020s). Library prep was done by the immunoSEQ multiplex PCR assay. The table comes from immuneACCESS by way of TCRdb, which keeps in-frame sequences with V and J called. Part of the clones is missing from these tables; in studies checked, under half for an unresolved V gene and the rest for unknown reasons. Recorded for this sample are about 6,000 clones; just under 80% of them occurred a single time. The ten largest clonotypes hold about 64% of the sample. Sequencing used interventricular septum heart tissue obtained at autopsy. The cell subset or site label corresponds to: cardiac tissue sample (left or right ventricle, interventricular septum, or pericardium). The receptors derive from a young man with fulminant myocarditis from multisystem inflammatory syndrome in adults (MIS-A) after COVID-19.

The chain links TRBV5-6 to TRBJ1-4; 8 bases line up with TRBD1. The ends lost 5 bases at V and 8 bases at J; junction bases unmatched: 8. Germline V CDR1 and CDR2: SGHDT, YYEEEE. CDR3 size: 14 residues. The CDR3 coding sequence is TGTGCCAGCAGTTTTGGACAGGGCGGAGAAAAACTGTTTTTT. Its protein is CASSFGQGGEKLFF. The full variable domain, with the rest looked up from reference TRBV5-6 and TRBJ1-4, is DAGVTQSPTHLIKTRGQQVTLRCSPKSGHDTVSWYQQALGQGPQFIFQYYEEEERQRGNFPDRFSGHQFPNYSSELNVNALLLGDSALYLCASSFGQGGEKLFFGSGTQLSVL.

The rearrangement joins TRBV7-8 to TRBJ1-6, with D uncertain. The V and J ends lost 2 bases and 8 bases respectively, with 10 bases between them. CDR1 and CDR2 from the germline V gene are SGHVS and FQNEAQ. The CDR3 spans 14 residues. The CDR3 loop reads CASSLLALDSPLHF. CDR3 nucleotide sequence: TGTGCCAGCAGCTTATTGGCCCTGGATTCACCCCTCCACTTT. Full variable domain (missing parts from reference TRBV7-8 and TRBJ1-6): GAGVSQSPRYKVAKRGQDVALRCDPISGHVSLFWYQQALGQGPEFLTYFQNEAQLDKSGLPSDRFFAERPEGSVSTLKIQRTQQEDSAVYLCASSLLALDSPLHFGNGTRLTVT.

This clone has a single count. The genes are TRBV12-5 and TRBJ1-2; D is possibly TRBD1 (5 bases). There are 11 residues in the CDR3. Trimming pared 5 bases from V and 6 bases from J, leaving 7 bases between. Germline CDR1 LGHNT, CDR2 FRNRAP. The CDR3 protein is CASGRGNGYTF. The CDR3 DNA sequence: TGTGCTAGTGGTCGGGGGAATGGCTACACCTTC.